This TCR beta chain was documented in a study of blood T cell repertoires in COVID-19. Using immunoSEQ multiplex PCR, the repertoire was profiled, and TCRdb retains in-frame clones only, with some absent. The sample carries about 140,000 clones, just over 85% recorded once. The germline V gene has CDR1 SQVTM and CDR2 ANQGSEA. The V and J ends lost 1 base and 6 bases, in that order; junction bases with no gene match: 19. The CDR3 spans 18 residues. The specimen sequenced was peripheral blood. The receptor was derived from a woman aged 55-75 years with acute or convalescent COVID-19. This rearrangement joins TRBV29-1 to TRBJ2-3; TRBD1 aligns across 7 bases. CDR3 bases: TGCAGCGTTGAAGGGTTTGGGGACAGACCCCCATCCTCCGATACGCAGTATTTT. Protein sequence: CSVEGFGDRPPSSDTQYF.